A single T cell receptor (beta chain) is shown here with its context. Its specificity is not known. Authors' processing steps: ImmunoSEQ output held junction-only sequences without quality scores, so filtering differed. Using immunoSEQ multiplex PCR, the repertoire was profiled, and TCRdb retains in-frame clones only, with some absent. Clone size and the V and J calls come from that table; the DNA yielded D and trimming. Of approximately 340,000 clones detected, more than 60% appear once; the ten largest clones hold less than 11%. This record comes from a study of shared clonotypes between healthy human individuals. General study findings and limits: The study generally estimated greater richness for naive than memory subsets. Inspection by rarefaction showed sorted-subset sequencing to be incomplete despite large depth. A reduction in generation probabilities was seen for non-shared clonotypes relative to those shared by all four donors.

Trimming took off 5 bases at V and 4 bases at J, with 6 bases between the two ends. The length of the CDR3 is 11 residues. The germline V gene has CDR1 SGHDT and CDR2 YYEEEE. The receptor comes from a young man in good health. The sequenced sample was memory CD4+ T cells sorted from blood. Subset defined: CD45RA-negative fraction. This chain joins TRBV5-6 and TRBJ2-5; no clear D. CDR3 sequence reads: CASRMGETQYF. The DNA of the CDR3 is TGTGCCAGCAGGATGGGAGAGACCCAGTACTTC.